The rows below give T cell receptor beta chains drawn from one sample of a study of monozygotic twins with inflammatory bowel disease. After re-calling the 5' RACE reads, TCRdb lists one entry per CDR3 protein, DNA absent. This table holds more than 300,000 distinct CDR3 sequences. The sample was blood. The receptors were sampled from a human donor with ulcerative colitis or Crohn's disease, or a healthy co-twin of an affected twin (not recorded which). Both conserved end residues are part of each CDR3.

CDR3: CASSPGTAKNSPLHF
V: TRBV6-1
J: TRBJ1-6

CDR3: CASSIDSSIFYGYTF
V: TRBV19
J: TRBJ1-2

CDR3: CASSLVTGVNEQFF
V: TRBV7-8
J: TRBJ2-1

CDR3: CSASPRDRGLNEQFF
V: TRBV20-1
J: TRBJ2-1

CDR3: CATSRDPPYEQYF
V: TRBV15
J: TRBJ2-7

CDR3: CASSFGTNSPLHF
V: TRBV12-3/TRBV12-4
J: TRBJ1-6

CDR3: CASTYRGSYNEQFF
V: TRBV19
J: TRBJ2-1

CDR3: CASSITRANYEQYF
V: TRBV19
J: TRBJ2-7

CDR3: CASSFEINQPQHF
V: TRBV19
J: TRBJ1-5

CDR3: CASSFRTQTYEQYF
V: TRBV28
J: TRBJ2-7

CDR3: CSARLIRATEYF
V: TRBV20-1
J: TRBJ2-3

CDR3: CASSPGAQTLTDTQYF
V: TRBV7-3
J: TRBJ2-3

CDR3: CSASGGAVYETQYF
V: TRBV20-1
J: TRBJ2-5

CDR3: CSEGTAYGYTF
V: TRBV29-1
J: TRBJ1-2

CDR3: CASSAALAGAMAQYF
V: TRBV7-9
J: TRBJ2-5

CDR3: CASSNGQGGNSPLHF
V: TRBV27
J: TRBJ1-6

CDR3: CASSLADRATEAFF
V: TRBV7-2
J: TRBJ1-1

CDR3: CASRTESTDTQYF
V: TRBV6-6
J: TRBJ2-3

CDR3: CASRAVSRTEAFF
V: TRBV6-5
J: TRBJ1-1

CDR3: CASSPPSGGEGLGGYTF
V: TRBV5-1
J: TRBJ1-2

CDR3: CASLRGEWTDQETQYF
V: TRBV7-9
J: TRBJ2-5

CDR3: CASSQDRWGAYNEQFF
V: TRBV4-3
J: TRBJ2-1

CDR3: CASSGGRGYNQPQHF
V: TRBV19
J: TRBJ1-5

CDR3: CASSPGPQEETQYF
V: TRBV7-9
J: TRBJ2-5

CDR3: CAWVTSGAYNEQFF
V: TRBV30
J: TRBJ2-1